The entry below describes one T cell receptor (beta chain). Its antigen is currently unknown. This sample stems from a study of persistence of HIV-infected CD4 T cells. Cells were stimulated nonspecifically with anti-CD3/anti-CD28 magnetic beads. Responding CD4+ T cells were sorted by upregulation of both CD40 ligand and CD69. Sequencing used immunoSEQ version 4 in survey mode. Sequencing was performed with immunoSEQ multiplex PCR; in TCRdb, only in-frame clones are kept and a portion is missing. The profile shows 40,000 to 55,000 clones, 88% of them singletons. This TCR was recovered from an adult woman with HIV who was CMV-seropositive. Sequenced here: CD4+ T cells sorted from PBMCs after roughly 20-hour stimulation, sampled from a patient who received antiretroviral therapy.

CDR3 sequence reads: CASRTSGTDTQYF. The CDR3 region has the DNA TGTGCCAGCAGGACTAGCGGCACAGATACGCAGTATTTT. The chain combines TRBV6-5 with TRBJ2-3; 8 positions match TRBD2. Per germline, CDR1 MNHEY and CDR2 SVGAGI. J lost 1 base, V lost 6 bases, and 0 bases had no gene match. This CDR3 region has 13 residues.